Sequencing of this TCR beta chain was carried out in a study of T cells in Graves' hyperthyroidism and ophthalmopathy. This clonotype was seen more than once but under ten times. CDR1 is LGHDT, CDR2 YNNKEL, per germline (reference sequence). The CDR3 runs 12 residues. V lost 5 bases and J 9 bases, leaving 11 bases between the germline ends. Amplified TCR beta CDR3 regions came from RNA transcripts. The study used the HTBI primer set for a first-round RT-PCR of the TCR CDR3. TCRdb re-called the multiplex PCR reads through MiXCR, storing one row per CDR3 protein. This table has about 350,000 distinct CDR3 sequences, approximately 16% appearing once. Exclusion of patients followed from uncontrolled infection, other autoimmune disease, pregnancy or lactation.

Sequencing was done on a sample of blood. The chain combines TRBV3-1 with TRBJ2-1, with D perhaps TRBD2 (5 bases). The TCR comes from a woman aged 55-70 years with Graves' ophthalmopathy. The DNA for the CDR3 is TGTGCCAGCAGCGCGAGGGCGGGTGAGCAGTTCTTC. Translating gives CASSARAGEQFF.